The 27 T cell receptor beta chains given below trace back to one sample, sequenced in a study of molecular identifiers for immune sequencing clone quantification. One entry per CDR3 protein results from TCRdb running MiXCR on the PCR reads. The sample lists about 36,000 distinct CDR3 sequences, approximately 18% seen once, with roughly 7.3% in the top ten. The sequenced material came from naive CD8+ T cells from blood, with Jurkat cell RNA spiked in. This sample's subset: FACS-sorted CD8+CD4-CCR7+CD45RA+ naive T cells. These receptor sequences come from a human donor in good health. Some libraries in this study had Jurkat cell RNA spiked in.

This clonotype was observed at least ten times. The CDR3 sequence: CASSQLANEQYF. CDR3 DNA: TGTGCCAGCAGTCAACTAGCGAACGAGCAGTACTTC. The gene calls are TRBV6-2 or TRBV6-3 and TRBJ2-7; 7 nucleotides match TRBD2. This CDR3 is built from 12 residues. The V gene end was trimmed by 5 bases and the J gene end by 5 bases; junction bases not matched to a gene: 3. CDR1 and CDR2 from the germline V gene are MNHEY and SVGEGT.

CDR3 loop: CASSITVDGANVLTF. The CDR3 DNA reads as TGTGCCAGTAGTATCACAGTGGATGGGGCCAACGTCCTGACTTTC. The rearrangement links TRBV19 to TRBJ2-6; no clear D. The V gene lost 3 bases and the J gene lost 3 bases, with 9 bases spanning the gap. The CDR3 covers 15 residues. Per germline, CDR1 LNHDA and CDR2 SQIVND (reference sequence).

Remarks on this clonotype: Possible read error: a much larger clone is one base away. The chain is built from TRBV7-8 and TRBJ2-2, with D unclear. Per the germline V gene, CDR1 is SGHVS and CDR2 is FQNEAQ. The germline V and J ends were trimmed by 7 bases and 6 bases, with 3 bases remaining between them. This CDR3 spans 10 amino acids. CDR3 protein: CASNSGELFF. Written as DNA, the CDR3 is TGTGCCAGCAACTCCGGGGAGCTGTTTTTT. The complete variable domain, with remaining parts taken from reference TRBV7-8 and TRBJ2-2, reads GAGVSQSPRYKVAKRGQDVALRCDPISGHVSLFWYQQALGQGPEFLTYFQNEAQLDKSGLPSDRFFAERPEGSVSTLKIQRTQQEDSAVYLCASNSGELFFGEGSRLTVL.

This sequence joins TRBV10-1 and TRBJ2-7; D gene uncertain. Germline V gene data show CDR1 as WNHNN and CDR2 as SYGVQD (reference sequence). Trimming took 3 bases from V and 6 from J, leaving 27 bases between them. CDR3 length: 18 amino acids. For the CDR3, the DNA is TGCGCCAGCAGTGAATGGGCAGTTTCCGAGACTGGCAGGTTCGAGCAGTACTTC. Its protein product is CASSEWAVSETGRFEQYF.

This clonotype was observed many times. The chain's CDR3 is CASSLGTELPYEQYF. DNA for the CDR3: TGCGCCAGCAGCTTGGGGACAGAACTTCCTTACGAGCAGTACTTC. The chain recombines TRBV5-1 with TRBJ2-7, with D perhaps matching TRBD1 (6 bases). Germline CDR1 and CDR2: SGHRS and YFSETQ. CDR3 length equals 15 residues. V shed 0 bases and J shed 4 bases, with 14 bases lying between them.

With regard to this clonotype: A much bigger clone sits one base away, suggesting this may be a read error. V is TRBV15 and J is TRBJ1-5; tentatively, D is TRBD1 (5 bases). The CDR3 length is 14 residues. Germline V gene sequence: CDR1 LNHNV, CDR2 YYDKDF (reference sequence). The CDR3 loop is CATRFSGRNQPQRF. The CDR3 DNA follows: TGTGCCACCAGGTTTTCAGGGCGGAATCAGCCCCAGCGTTTT. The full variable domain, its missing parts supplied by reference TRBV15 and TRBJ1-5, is DAMVIQNPRYQVTQFGKPVTLSCSQTLNHNVMYWYQQKSSQAPKLLFHYYDKDFNNEADTPDNFQSRRPNTSFCFLDIRSPGLGDTAMYLCATRFSGRNQPQRFGDGTRLSIL.

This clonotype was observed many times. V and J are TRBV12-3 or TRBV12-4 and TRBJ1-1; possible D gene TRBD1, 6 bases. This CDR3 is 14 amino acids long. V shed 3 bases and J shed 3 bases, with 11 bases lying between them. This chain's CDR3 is CASSLQGLDTEAFF. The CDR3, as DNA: TGTGCCAGCAGTTTGCAGGGGTTGGACACTGAAGCTTTCTTT.

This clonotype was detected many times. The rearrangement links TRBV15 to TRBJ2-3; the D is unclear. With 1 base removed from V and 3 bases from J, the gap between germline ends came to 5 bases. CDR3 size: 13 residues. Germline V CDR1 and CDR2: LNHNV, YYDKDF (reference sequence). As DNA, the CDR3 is TGTGCCACCAGCAGAGGACCGACAGATACGCAGTATTTT. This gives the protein CATSRGPTDTQYF.

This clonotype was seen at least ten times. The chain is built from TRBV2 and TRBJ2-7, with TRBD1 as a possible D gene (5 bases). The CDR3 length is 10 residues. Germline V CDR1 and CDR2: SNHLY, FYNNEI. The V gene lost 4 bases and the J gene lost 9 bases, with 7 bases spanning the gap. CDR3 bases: TGTGCCAGCAGTGCAGGGCCGCAGTACTTC. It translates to CASSAGPQYF.

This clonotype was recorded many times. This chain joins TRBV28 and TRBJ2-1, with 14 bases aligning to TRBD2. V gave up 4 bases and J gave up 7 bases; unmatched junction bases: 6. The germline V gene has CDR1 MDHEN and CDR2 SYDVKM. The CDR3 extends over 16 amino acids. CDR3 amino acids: CASSSRTSGRSNEQFF. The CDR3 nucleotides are TGTGCCAGCAGTTCCCGGACTAGCGGGAGGTCTAATGAGCAGTTCTTC.

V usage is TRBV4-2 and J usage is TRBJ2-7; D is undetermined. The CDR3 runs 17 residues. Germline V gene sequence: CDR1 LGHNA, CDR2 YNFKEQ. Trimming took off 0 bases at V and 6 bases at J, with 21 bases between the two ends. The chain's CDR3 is CASSQDLGLPLRGEQYF. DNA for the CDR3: TGTGCCAGCAGCCAAGATCTAGGTTTGCCCCTCAGAGGCGAGCAGTACTTC.

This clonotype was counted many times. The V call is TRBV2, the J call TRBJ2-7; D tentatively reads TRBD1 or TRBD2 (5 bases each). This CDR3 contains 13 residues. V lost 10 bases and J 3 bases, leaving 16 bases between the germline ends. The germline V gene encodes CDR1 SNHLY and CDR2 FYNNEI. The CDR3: CATLGRDRYEQYF. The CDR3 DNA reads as TGTGCCACCCTGGGCCGGGACCGCTACGAGCAGTACTTC.

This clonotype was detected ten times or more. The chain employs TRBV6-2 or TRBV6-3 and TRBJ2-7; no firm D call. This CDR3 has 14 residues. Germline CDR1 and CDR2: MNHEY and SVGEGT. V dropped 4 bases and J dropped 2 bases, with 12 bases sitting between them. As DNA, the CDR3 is TGTGCCAGCAGTTCCCCCCTGGATGCCTACGAGCAGTACTTC. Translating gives CASSSPLDAYEQYF.

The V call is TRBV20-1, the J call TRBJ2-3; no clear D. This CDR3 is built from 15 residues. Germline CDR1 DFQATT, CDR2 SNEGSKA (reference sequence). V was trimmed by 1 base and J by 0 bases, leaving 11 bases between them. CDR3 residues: CSARAQEESTDTQYF. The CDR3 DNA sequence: TGCAGTGCTAGAGCCCAAGAGGAGAGCACAGATACGCAGTATTTT.

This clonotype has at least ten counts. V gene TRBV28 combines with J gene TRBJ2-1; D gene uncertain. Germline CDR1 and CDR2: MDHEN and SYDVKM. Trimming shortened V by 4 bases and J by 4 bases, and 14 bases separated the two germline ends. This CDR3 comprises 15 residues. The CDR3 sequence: CASSSVESPYNEQFF. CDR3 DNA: TGTGCCAGCAGTTCGGTCGAGTCGCCTTACAATGAGCAGTTCTTC.

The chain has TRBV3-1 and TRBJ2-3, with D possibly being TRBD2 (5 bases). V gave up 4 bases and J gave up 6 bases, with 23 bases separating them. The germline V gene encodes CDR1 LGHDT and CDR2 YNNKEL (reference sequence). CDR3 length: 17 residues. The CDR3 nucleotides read TGTGCCAGCAGCCGATCTTACCCTCAGAGGGTGGGGGATACGCAGTATTTT. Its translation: CASSRSYPQRVGDTQYF.

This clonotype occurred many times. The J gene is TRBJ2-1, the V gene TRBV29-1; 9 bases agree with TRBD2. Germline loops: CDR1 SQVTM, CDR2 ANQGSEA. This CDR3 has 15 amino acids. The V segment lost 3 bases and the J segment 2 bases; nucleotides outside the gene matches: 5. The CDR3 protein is CSVDQAGGTYNEQFF. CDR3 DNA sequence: TGCAGCGTTGACCAAGCGGGAGGAACCTACAATGAGCAGTTCTTC.

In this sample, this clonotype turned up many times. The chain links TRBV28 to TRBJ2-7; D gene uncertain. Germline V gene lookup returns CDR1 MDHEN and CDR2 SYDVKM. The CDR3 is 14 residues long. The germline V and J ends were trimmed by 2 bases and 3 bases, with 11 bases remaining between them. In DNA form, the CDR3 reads TGTGCCAGCAGTTTAAGGGCAGACCTCTACGAGCAGTACTTC. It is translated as CASSLRADLYEQYF. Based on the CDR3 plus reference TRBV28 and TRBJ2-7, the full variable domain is DVKVTQSSRYLVKRTGEKVFLECVQDMDHENMFWYRQDPGLGLRLIYFSYDVKMKEKGDIPEGYSVSREKKERFSLILESASTNQTSMYLCASSLRADLYEQYFGPGTRLTVT.

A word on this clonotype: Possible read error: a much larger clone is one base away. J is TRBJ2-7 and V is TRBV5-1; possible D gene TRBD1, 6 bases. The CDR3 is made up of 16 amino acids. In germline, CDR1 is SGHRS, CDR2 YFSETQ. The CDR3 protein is CASGLGGTPFSLEQYF. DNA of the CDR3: TGCGCCAGCGGCTTGGGTGGGACACCGTTCTCGCTCGAGCAGTACTTC.

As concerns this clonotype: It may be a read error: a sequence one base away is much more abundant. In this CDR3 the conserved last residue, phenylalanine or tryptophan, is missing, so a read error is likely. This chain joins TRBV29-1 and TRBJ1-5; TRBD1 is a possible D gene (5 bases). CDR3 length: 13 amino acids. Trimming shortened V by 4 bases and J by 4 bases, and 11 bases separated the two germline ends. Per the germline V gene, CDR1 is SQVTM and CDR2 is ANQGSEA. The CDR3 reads CSVADSLNQPQHS. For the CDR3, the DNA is TGCAGCGTTGCTGACAGTTTGAATCAGCCCCAGCATTCT.

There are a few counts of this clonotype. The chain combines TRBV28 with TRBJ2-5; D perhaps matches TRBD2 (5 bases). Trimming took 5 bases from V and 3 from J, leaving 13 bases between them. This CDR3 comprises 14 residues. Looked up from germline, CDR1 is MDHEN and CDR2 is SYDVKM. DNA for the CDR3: TGTGCCAGCAGTCTAGGACTGATTGAAGAGACCCAGTACTTC. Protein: CASSLGLIEETQYF.

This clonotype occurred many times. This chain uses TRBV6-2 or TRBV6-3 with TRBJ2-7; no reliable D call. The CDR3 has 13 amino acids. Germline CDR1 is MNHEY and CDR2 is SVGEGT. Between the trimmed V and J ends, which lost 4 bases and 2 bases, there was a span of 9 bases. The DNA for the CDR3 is TGTGCCAGCAGTTCCGACGGAACCTACGAGCAGTACTTC. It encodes CASSSDGTYEQYF.

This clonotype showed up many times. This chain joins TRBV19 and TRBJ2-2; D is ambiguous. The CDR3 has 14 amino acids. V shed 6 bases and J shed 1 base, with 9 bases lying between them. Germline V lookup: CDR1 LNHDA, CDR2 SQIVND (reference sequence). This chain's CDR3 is CASSETENTGELFF. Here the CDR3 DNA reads TGTGCCAGTAGCGAGACCGAGAACACCGGGGAGCTGTTTTTT.

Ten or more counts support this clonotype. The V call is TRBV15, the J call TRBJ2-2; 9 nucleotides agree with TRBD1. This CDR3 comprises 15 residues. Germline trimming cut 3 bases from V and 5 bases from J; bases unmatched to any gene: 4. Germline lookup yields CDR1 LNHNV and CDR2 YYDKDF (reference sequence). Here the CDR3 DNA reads TGTGCCACCAGCAGGACAGGGGGGAGGACCGGGGAGCTGTTTTTT. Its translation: CATSRTGGRTGELFF.

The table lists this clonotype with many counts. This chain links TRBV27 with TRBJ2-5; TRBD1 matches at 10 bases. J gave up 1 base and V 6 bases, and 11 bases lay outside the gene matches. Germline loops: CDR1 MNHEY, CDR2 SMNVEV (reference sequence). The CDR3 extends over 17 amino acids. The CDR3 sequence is CASSSTWDRGFQETQYF. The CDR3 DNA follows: TGTGCCAGCAGCTCAACTTGGGACAGGGGATTCCAAGAGACCCAGTACTTC.

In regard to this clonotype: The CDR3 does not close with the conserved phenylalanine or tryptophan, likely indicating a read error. In nucleotides, the CDR3 is TGTGCCAGCAGCTTAGAACCCGGGGAGCTGTTTTCT. It is translated as CASSLEPGELFS. The V and J genes are TRBV7-9 and TRBJ2-2; D is undetermined. The V gene lost 1 base and the J gene lost 6 bases, with 3 bases spanning the gap. CDR1 and CDR2 (germline): SEHNR, FQNEAQ (reference sequence). The CDR3 runs to 12 residues.

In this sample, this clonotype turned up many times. For the CDR3, the DNA is TGCAGCGTTGAAGATCCTGGCAGGTCCGAGACCCAGTACTTC. It is translated as CSVEDPGRSETQYF. This chain links TRBV29-1 with TRBJ2-5; no clear D gene. This CDR3 is built from 14 residues. Trimming pared 0 bases from V and 5 bases from J, leaving 13 bases between. Per germline, CDR1 SQVTM and CDR2 ANQGSEA.